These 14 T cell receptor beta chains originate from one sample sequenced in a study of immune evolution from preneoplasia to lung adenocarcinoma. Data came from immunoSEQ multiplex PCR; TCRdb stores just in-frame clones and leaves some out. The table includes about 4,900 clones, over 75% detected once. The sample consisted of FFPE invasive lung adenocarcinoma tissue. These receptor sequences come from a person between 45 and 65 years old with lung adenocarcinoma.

CDR3: CASSQGDRAGGGTEAFF. CDR3 sequence (DNA): TGTGCCAGCAGCCAAGGGGACAGGGCGGGAGGGGGAACTGAAGCTTTCTTT. This chain connects TRBV4-2 to TRBJ1-1, with 9 bases lining up with TRBD1. Trimming took 1 base from V and 5 from J; bases not matched to a gene: 11. CDR1 LGHNA and CDR2 YNFKEQ come from the germline V gene. CDR3 length: 17 amino acids.

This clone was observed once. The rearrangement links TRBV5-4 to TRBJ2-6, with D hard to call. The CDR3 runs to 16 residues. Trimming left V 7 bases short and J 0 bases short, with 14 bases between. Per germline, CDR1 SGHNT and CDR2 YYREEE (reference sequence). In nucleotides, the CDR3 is TGTGCCAGCGGAAACAGACAAAGCTCTGGGGCCAACGTCCTGACTTTC. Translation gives CASGNRQSSGANVLTF.

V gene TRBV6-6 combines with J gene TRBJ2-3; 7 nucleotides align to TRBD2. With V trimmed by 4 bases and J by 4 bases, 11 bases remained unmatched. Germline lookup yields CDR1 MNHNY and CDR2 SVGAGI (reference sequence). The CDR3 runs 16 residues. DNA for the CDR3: TGTGCCAGCAGTTCCGGTGTGGGGGGAGGGCCAGATACGCAGTATTTT. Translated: CASSSGVGGGPDTQYF.

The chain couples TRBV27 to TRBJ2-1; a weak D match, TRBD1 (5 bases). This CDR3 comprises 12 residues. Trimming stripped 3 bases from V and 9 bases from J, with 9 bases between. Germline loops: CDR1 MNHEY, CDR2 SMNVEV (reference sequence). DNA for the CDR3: TGTGCCAGCAGTTTTAGGGGTGGTGAGCAGTTCTTC. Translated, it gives CASSFRGGEQFF.

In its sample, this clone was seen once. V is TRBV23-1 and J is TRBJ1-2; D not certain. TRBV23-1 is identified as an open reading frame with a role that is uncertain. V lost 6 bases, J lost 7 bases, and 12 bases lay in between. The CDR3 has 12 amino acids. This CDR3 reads CASRPTGTGYTF. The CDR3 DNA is TGCGCCAGCAGACCAACTGGAACTGGCTACACCTTC.

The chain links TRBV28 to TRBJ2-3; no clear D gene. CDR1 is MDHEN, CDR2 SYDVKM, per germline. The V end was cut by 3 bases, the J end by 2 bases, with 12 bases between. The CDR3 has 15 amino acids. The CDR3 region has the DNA TGTGCCAGCAGTTTGACTTTCTCCTTCACAGATACGCAGTATTTT. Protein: CASSLTFSFTDTQYF. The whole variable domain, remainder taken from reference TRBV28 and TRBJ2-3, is DVKVTQSSRYLVKRTGEKVFLECVQDMDHENMFWYRQDPGLGLRLIYFSYDVKMKEKGDIPEGYSVSREKKERFSLILESASTNQTSMYLCASSLTFSFTDTQYFGPGTRLTVL.

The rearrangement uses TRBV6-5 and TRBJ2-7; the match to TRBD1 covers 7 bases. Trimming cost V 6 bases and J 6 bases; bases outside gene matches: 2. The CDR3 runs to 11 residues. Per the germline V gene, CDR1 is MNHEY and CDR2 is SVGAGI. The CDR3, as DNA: TGTGCCAGCAGATCAGGGGGCGAGCAGTACTTC. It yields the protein CASRSGGEQYF.

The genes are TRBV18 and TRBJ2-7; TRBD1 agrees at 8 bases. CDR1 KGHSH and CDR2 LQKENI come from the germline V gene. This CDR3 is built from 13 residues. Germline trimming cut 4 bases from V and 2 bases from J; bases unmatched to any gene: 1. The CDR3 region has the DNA TGTGCCAGCTCACAACAGGGGGCCTACGAGCAGTACTTC. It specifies CASSQQGAYEQYF.

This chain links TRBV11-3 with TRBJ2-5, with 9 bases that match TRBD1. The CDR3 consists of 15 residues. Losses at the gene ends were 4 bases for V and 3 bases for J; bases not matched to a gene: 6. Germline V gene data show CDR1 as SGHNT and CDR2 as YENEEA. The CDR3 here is CASSSTGGKEETQYF. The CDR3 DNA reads TGTGCCAGCAGCTCTACAGGGGGCAAGGAAGAGACCCAGTACTTC.

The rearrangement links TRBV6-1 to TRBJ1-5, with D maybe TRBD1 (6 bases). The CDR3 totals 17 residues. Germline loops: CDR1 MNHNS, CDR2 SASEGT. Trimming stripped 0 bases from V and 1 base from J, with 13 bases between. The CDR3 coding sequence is TGTGCCAGCAGTGAAGCCTGGGGCAGGGGAAGCAATCAGCCCCAGCATTTT. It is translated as CASSEAWGRGSNQPQHF.

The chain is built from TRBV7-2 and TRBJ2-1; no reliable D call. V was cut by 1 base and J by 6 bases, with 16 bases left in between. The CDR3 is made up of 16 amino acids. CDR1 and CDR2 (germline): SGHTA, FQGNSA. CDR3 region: CASSLVAAGSRNEQFF. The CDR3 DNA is TGTGCCAGCAGCTTAGTCGCGGCCGGATCCCGCAATGAGCAGTTCTTC. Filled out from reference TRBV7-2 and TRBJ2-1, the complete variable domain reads GAGVSQSPSNKVTEKGKDVELRCDPISGHTALYWYRQSLGQGLEFLIYFQGNSAPDKSGLPSDRFSAERTGGSVSTLTIQRTQQEDSAVYLCASSLVAAGSRNEQFFGPGTRLTVL.

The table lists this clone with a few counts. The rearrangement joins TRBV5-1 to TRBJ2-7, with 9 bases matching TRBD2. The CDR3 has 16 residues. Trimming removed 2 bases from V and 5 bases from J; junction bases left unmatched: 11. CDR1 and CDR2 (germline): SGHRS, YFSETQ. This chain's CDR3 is CASSFITLAGTNEQYF. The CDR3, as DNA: TGCGCCAGCAGCTTTATCACCCTAGCGGGAACCAACGAGCAGTACTTC. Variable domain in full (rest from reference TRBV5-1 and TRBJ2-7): KAGVTQTPRYLIKTRGQQVTLSCSPISGHRSVSWYQQTPGQGLQFLFEYFSETQRNKGNFPGRFSGRQFSNSRSEMNVSTLELGDSALYLCASSFITLAGTNEQYFGPGTRLTVT.

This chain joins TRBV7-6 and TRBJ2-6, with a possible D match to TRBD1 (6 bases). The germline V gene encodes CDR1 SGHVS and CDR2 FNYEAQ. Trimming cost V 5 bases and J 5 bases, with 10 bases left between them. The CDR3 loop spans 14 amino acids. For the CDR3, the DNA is TGTGCCAGCAGCAGGACAGTCAGGGCCAACGTCCTGACTTTC. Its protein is CASSRTVRANVLTF. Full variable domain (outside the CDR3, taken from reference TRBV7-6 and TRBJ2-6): GAGVSQSPRYKVTKRGQDVALRCDPISGHVSLYWYRQALGQGPEFLTYFNYEAQQDKSGLPNDRFSAERPEGSISTLTIQRTEQRDSAMYRCASSRTVRANVLTFGAGSRLTVL.

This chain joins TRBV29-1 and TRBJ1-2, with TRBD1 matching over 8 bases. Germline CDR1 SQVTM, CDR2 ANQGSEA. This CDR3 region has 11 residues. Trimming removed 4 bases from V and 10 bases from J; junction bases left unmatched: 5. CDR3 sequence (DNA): TGCAGCGTTGCTCAGGGGGCGGACTACACCTTC. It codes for CSVAQGADYTF.